One sample yielded the 31 T cell receptor beta chains listed below, sequenced in a study of blood T cell repertoires in COVID-19 (dated by TCRdb to about 2020). Libraries were prepared through the immunoSEQ multiplex PCR assay. This immuneACCESS table, as held by TCRdb, lists in-frame sequences with V and J called but not all clones. Of the missing ones, under half trace to an unresolved V gene in checked studies; the others have no known cause. For this sample there are 110,000 to 150,000 clones; about 87% appear just once. Of the sample, 4.3% is held by the ten largest clones. Sequenced input: peripheral blood. These receptors were obtained from a woman aged 40 to 55 with acute or convalescent COVID-19.

V is TRBV14 and J is TRBJ2-3, with a weak D call TRBD1 (5 bases). The CDR3 length is 13 residues. Trimming removed 10 bases from V and 2 bases from J, with 13 bases in between. CDR1 SGHDN and CDR2 FVKESK come from the germline V gene. The CDR3 region is CATLNRSTDTQYF. CDR3 DNA: TGTGCCACCTTAAACAGGTCCACAGATACGCAGTATTTT.

The rearrangement joins TRBV7-9 to TRBJ2-7; maybe TRBD2 (6 bases). V was trimmed by 5 bases and J by 1 base, leaving 21 bases between them. CDR3 length: 17 amino acids. Germline V gives CDR1 SEHNR, CDR2 FQNEAQ (reference sequence). CDR3 sequence: CASSPAPGTSVSYEQYF. CDR3 nucleotides: TGTGCCAGCAGCCCCGCCCCCGGGACTTCCGTATCCTACGAGCAGTACTTC. Using reference TRBV7-9 and TRBJ2-7 for the parts outside the CDR3, the full variable domain is DTGVSQNPRHKITKRGQNVTFRCDPISEHNRLYWYRQTLGQGPEFLTYFQNEAQLEKSRLLSDRFSAERPKGSFSTLEIQRTEQGDSAMYLCASSPAPGTSVSYEQYFGPGTRLTVT.

This sequence joins TRBV5-1 and TRBJ2-2; D unresolved. The germline V gene has CDR1 SGHRS and CDR2 YFSETQ. The CDR3 has 13 residues. V was pared by 0 bases and J by 6 bases, with 6 bases between. DNA for the CDR3: TGCGCCAGCAGCTTGGTAGAGGCCGGGGAGCTGTTTTTT. Translation gives CASSLVEAGELFF.

V is TRBV6-5 and J is TRBJ1-1; D is possibly TRBD1 (6 bases). This CDR3 has 16 amino acids. Per germline, CDR1 MNHEY and CDR2 SVGAGI. Trimming removed 0 bases at V and 4 bases at J, with 15 bases between. CDR3 sequence (DNA): TGTGCCAGCAGTTACTCTAGGGGGAAGGTAGGCACTGAAGCTTTCTTT. Its protein is CASSYSRGKVGTEAFF.

The V and J genes are TRBV2 and TRBJ2-5; possible D gene TRBD2, 6 bases. CDR1 is SNHLY and CDR2 is FYNNEI in the germline V gene. Deletions cut 7 bases from V and 2 bases from J, with 11 bases between. CDR3 length: 13 amino acids. The CDR3 nucleotides are TGTGCCAGCATCCGGGACTTACAAGAGACCCAGTACTTC. Its translation is CASIRDLQETQYF.

CDR3 nucleotides: TGCAGTGCTAGTGGGGCCCTAGCGGCATACGAGCAGTACTTC. It codes for CSASGALAAYEQYF. The rearrangement links TRBV20-1 to TRBJ2-7, with 7 bases fitting TRBD2. CDR3 length: 14 amino acids. V dropped 3 bases and J dropped 4; count of bases not matched to a gene: 9. Germline values: CDR1 DFQATT, CDR2 SNEGSKA (reference sequence).

The chain employs TRBV2 and TRBJ2-3; weak D call: TRBD1 (6 bases). CDR3 length equals 12 residues. Trimming left V 7 bases short and J 1 base short, with 6 bases between. Germline CDR1 is SNHLY and CDR2 is FYNNEI. CDR3 sequence: CASTGGTDTQYF. CDR3 in DNA: TGTGCCAGCACAGGGGGCACAGATACGCAGTATTTT.

V and J are TRBV18 and TRBJ2-5; weak D call: TRBD2 (6 bases). The CDR3 extends over 14 amino acids. The germline gives CDR1 KGHSH, CDR2 LQKENI. V lost 1 base, J lost 1 base, and 7 bases lay in between. The CDR3 is CASSPRGVQETQYF. Here the CDR3 DNA reads TGTGCCAGCTCACCACGCGGGGTCCAAGAGACCCAGTACTTC. Drawing the rest from reference TRBV18 and TRBJ2-5, the complete variable domain is NAGVMQNPRHLVRRRGQEARLRCSPMKGHSHVYWYRQLPEEGLKFMVYLQKENIIDESGMPKERFSAEFPKEGPSILRIQQVVRGDSAAYFCASSPRGVQETQYFGPGTRLLVL.

This rearrangement joins TRBV4-1 to TRBJ2-3; 7 bases line up with TRBD2. Losses at the gene ends were 1 base for V and 3 bases for J; bases not matched to a gene: 4. Germline V gives CDR1 MGHRA, CDR2 YSYEKL. This CDR3 spans 15 amino acids. The CDR3 bases are TGCGCCAGCAGCCAAGTTGGCGGGGGAACAGATACGCAGTATTTT. Encoded protein: CASSQVGGGTDTQYF.

The rearrangement joins TRBV6-6 to TRBJ1-3; 8 bases line up with TRBD1. CDR3 size: 15 residues. Per the germline V gene, CDR1 is MNHNY and CDR2 is SVGAGI (reference sequence). J lost 3 bases, V lost 4 bases, and 5 bases had no gene match. CDR3 residues: CASSFTGGGGNTIYF. In DNA, the CDR3 is TGTGCCAGCAGTTTTACAGGGGGTGGTGGAAACACCATATATTTT.

Only a few counts were recorded for this clone. The sample has other DNA sequences that encode this CDR3 too. The rearrangement joins TRBV6-2 or TRBV6-3 to TRBJ1-5; 7 bases are shared with TRBD1. CDR1 MNHEY and CDR2 SVGEGT come from the germline V gene. The CDR3 length is 16 residues. V lost 0 bases and J lost 1; bases outside the gene matches: 3. The CDR3 reads CASSYSGQRSNQPQHF. The CDR3 DNA reads TGTGCCAGCAGTTACTCGGGACAGAGGAGCAATCAGCCCCAGCATTTT.

This chain uses TRBV10-3 with TRBJ2-7; 11 nucleotides align to TRBD2. From germline, CDR1 is ENHRY and CDR2 SYGVKD. V trimming: 10 bases; J trimming: 3 bases; junction bases outside the gene matches: 14. The CDR3 consists of 16 residues. Here the CDR3 DNA reads TGTGCCACCGGTACCGGAACTAGCGGGAGTTTCTACGAGCAGTACTTC. Translating it yields CATGTGTSGSFYEQYF.

This chain links TRBV9 with TRBJ2-3; D remains ambiguous. The CDR3 covers 12 residues. The V and J ends lost 0 bases and 4 bases respectively, with 3 bases between them. Germline V gene lookup returns CDR1 SGDLS and CDR2 YYNGEE. DNA for the CDR3: TGTGCCAGCAGCGTAGGGCCAGATACGCAGTATTTT. Its protein is CASSVGPDTQYF.

This clone was observed a single time. This rearrangement joins TRBV4-3 to TRBJ2-1; no firm D call. The CDR3 runs to 14 residues. Germline CDR1 is LGHNA and CDR2 is YSLEER. Trimming took 0 bases from V and 9 from J, leaving 12 bases between them. The chain's CDR3 is CASSQDRSLREQFF. The CDR3, as DNA: TGCGCCAGCAGCCAAGATCGGAGTCTTCGTGAGCAGTTCTTC.

The CDR3 nucleotides are TGTGCCAGCAGTCCACTGCGACTAGCGGGGAAGCATGAGCAGTTCTTC. It is translated as CASSPLRLAGKHEQFF. The chain uses TRBV5-4 and TRBJ2-1, with 11 bases matching TRBD2. CDR1 and CDR2 from the germline V gene are SGHNT and YYREEE (reference sequence). This CDR3 has 16 amino acids. V lost 5 bases and J lost 8; bases outside the gene matches: 12.

This chain connects TRBV2 to TRBJ1-1, with unresolved D. Trimming stripped 6 bases from V and 3 bases from J, with 11 bases between. This CDR3 is built from 13 residues. Germline CDR1 reads SNHLY; CDR2 reads FYNNEI. The CDR3 DNA reads TGTGCCAGCAGGGTAGAAATGGACACTGAAGCTTTCTTT. Its translation is CASRVEMDTEAFF.

The J gene is TRBJ2-5, the V gene TRBV29-1, with D possibly matching TRBD2 (5 bases). Between the trimmed V and J ends, which lost 0 bases and 4 bases, there was a span of 21 bases. Germline CDR1 SQVTM, CDR2 ANQGSEA. There are 17 residues in the CDR3. This CDR3 is CSVEDYGRGWMGETQYF. The CDR3 DNA reads TGCAGCGTTGAAGATTATGGTAGAGGGTGGATGGGAGAGACCCAGTACTTC.

The genes are TRBV21-1 and TRBJ2-4; TRBD1 reflects the table's D call only, with no check against the DNA. TRBV21-1 is a pseudogene locus. The CDR3 extends over 16 amino acids. CDR3 residues: CASSKGQELAKNIQYF. As DNA, the CDR3 is TGTGCCAGCAGCAAAGGACAGGAACTAGCCAAAAACATTCAGTACTTC.

The chain combines TRBV7-2 with TRBJ1-1; D unresolved. V was shortened by 5 bases and J by 8 bases, with 18 bases between the two germline ends. From germline, CDR1 is SGHTA and CDR2 FQGNSA. The CDR3 is made up of 14 amino acids. CDR3 nucleotides: TGTGCCAGCAGCCCGACTGGGTCGGGGTCAGAAGCTTTCTTT. Protein: CASSPTGSGSEAFF. The complete variable domain, with remaining parts taken from reference TRBV7-2 and TRBJ1-1, reads GAGVSQSPSNKVTEKGKDVELRCDPISGHTALYWYRQSLGQGLEFLIYFQGNSAPDKSGLPSDRFSAERTGGSVSTLTIQRTQQEDSAVYLCASSPTGSGSEAFFGQGTRLTVV.

J is TRBJ1-4 and V is TRBV18; weak D call: TRBD1 (6 bases). CDR3 length: 15 residues. The germline V gene has CDR1 KGHSH and CDR2 LQKENI. Trimming pared 3 bases from V and 7 bases from J, leaving 15 bases between. The CDR3 region has the DNA TGTGCCAGCTCACCCGGTTCAGGGGCGGCTGAAAAACTGTTTTTT. It codes for CASSPGSGAAEKLFF. The whole variable domain, filled in from reference TRBV18 and TRBJ1-4, reads NAGVMQNPRHLVRRRGQEARLRCSPMKGHSHVYWYRQLPEEGLKFMVYLQKENIIDESGMPKERFSAEFPKEGPSILRIQQVVRGDSAAYFCASSPGSGAAEKLFFGSGTQLSVL.

V gene TRBV5-4 combines with J gene TRBJ2-7, with D possibly TRBD2 on 7 matching bases. This CDR3 has 14 amino acids. CDR1 SGHNT and CDR2 YYREEE come from the germline V gene (reference sequence). V was clipped by 7 bases and J by 3 bases, with 17 bases between them. The CDR3 loop reads CASGVAGANYEQYF. In nucleotides, the CDR3 is TGTGCCAGCGGAGTCGCGGGGGCCAACTACGAGCAGTACTTC.

This chain joins TRBV29-1 and TRBJ2-7; D possibly corresponds to TRBD2 (5 bases). The CDR3 runs 13 residues. V lost 7 bases and J lost 3, with 16 bases in between. CDR1 is SQVTM, CDR2 ANQGSEA, per germline. CDR3 in DNA: TGCAGCGCCTACGGGGTCAGAAACTACGAGCAGTACTTC. Residues: CSAYGVRNYEQYF.

The gene calls are TRBV7-2 and TRBJ2-1; tentative D call: TRBD1 (5 bases). The V gene's germline CDR1 is SGHTA and CDR2 FQGNSA. The CDR3 has 15 amino acids. With 3 bases removed from V and 2 bases from J, the gap between germline ends came to 11 bases. Here the CDR3 reads CASSFVRATYNEQFF. CDR3 coding DNA: TGTGCCAGCAGCTTCGTCAGGGCCACCTACAATGAGCAGTTCTTC. Looking up the rest from reference TRBV7-2 and TRBJ2-1 gives the full variable domain: GAGVSQSPSNKVTEKGKDVELRCDPISGHTALYWYRQSLGQGLEFLIYFQGNSAPDKSGLPSDRFSAERTGGSVSTLTIQRTQQEDSAVYLCASSFVRATYNEQFFGPGTRLTVL.

V usage is TRBV3-1 (or the pseudogene TRBV3-2) and J usage is TRBJ2-5; maybe TRBD2 (5 bases). Per germline, CDR1 LGHDT and CDR2 YNNKEL (reference sequence). There are 14 residues in the CDR3. V was cut by 0 bases and J by 5 bases, with 10 bases left in between. The CDR3 nucleotides are TGTGCCAGCAGCCAAGAGGTGGGAGAGGAGACCCAGTACTTC. Amino acid sequence: CASSQEVGEETQYF.

The V gene is TRBV5-6, the J gene TRBJ1-1; 8 bases line up with TRBD1. Unmatched junction bases numbered 10, after V lost 2 bases and J lost 4 bases. Germline V lookup: CDR1 SGHDT, CDR2 YYEEEE. There are 16 residues in the CDR3. The CDR3, as DNA: TGTGCCAGCAGCTTAGGGCAGGGGGCGCCTGGCACTGAAGCTTTCTTT. Amino acids: CASSLGQGAPGTEAFF.

V is TRBV11-3 and J is TRBJ2-1; D gene uncertain. CDR3 length: 15 residues. Trimming cost V 4 bases and J 0 bases, with 10 bases left between them. Germline CDR1 reads SGHNT; CDR2 reads YENEEA. The CDR3 region has the DNA TGTGCCAGCAGCTATAGCCTGAGCTCCTACAATGAGCAGTTCTTC. Translation gives CASSYSLSSYNEQFF.

The J gene is TRBJ2-1, the V gene TRBV7-3; TRBD2 might be the D (6 bases). The V and J ends lost 1 base and 4 bases respectively, with 14 bases between them. The CDR3 covers 16 residues. Germline assignment: CDR1 SGHTA and CDR2 FQGTGA. The CDR3 loop reads CASSLNELARYNEQFF. In DNA, the CDR3 is TGTGCCAGCAGCTTAAACGAACTAGCCAGATACAATGAGCAGTTCTTC.

This chain joins TRBV7-2 and TRBJ2-7; 10 bases match TRBD1. This CDR3 has 17 residues. V lost 5 bases and J lost 4; bases outside the gene matches: 14. Germline V lookup: CDR1 SGHTA, CDR2 FQGNSA. CDR3 residues: CASSPYPATGGGYEQYF. In nucleotides, the CDR3 is TGTGCCAGCAGCCCATACCCGGCGACAGGGGGCGGGTACGAGCAGTACTTC.

This clone was seen a few times. The V call is TRBV4-3, the J call TRBJ2-1, with 14 nucleotides matching TRBD2. Germline CDR1 reads LGHNA; CDR2 reads YSLEER. Trimming removed 3 bases from V and 9 bases from J; junction bases left unmatched: 4. The CDR3 covers 15 residues. The CDR3 sequence is CASSQGLAGVGEQFF. Here the CDR3 DNA reads TGCGCCAGCAGCCAGGGACTAGCGGGAGTTGGTGAGCAGTTCTTC.

CDR3 protein: CASRHTGNAFF. The CDR3 nucleotides are TGCGCCAGCAGACACACAGGGAACGCTTTCTTT. The chain links TRBV4-1 to TRBJ1-1, with D possibly TRBD1 on 6 matching bases. V lost 6 bases and J lost 11, with 13 bases in between. Per germline, CDR1 MGHRA and CDR2 YSYEKL. The CDR3 extends over 11 amino acids.

J is TRBJ1-5 and V is TRBV4-1; D perhaps matches TRBD1 (5 bases). Germline lookup yields CDR1 MGHRA and CDR2 YSYEKL. CDR3 size: 15 residues. V lost 3 bases, J lost 7 bases, and 16 bases lay in between. The CDR3 region has the DNA TGCGCCAGCAGCCACCTAGGGGCCGTCGGGCAGCCCCAGCATTTT. Translation gives CASSHLGAVGQPQHF.